This passage covers 4 T cell receptor beta chains from one sample sequenced in a study of T cell changes during pregnancy in multiple sclerosis. Clones were read by immunoSEQ multiplex PCR, and TCRdb kept only the in-frame ones, dropping some. The sample yields more than 75,000 clones, approximately 94% seen once. The sample here was peripheral blood, taken in the third trimester of pregnancy. The receptors were sampled from a female donor with multiple sclerosis, enrolled in a pregnancy study.

The rearrangement joins TRBV10-3 to TRBJ1-1; 8 bases fit TRBD1. The CDR3 has 14 amino acids. From germline, CDR1 is ENHRY and CDR2 SYGVKD. Germline trimming cut 6 bases from V and 1 base from J; bases unmatched to any gene: 4. CDR3 protein: CAISGTGRNTEAFF. The DNA of the CDR3 is TGTGCCATCAGCGGGACAGGAAGGAACACTGAAGCTTTCTTT.

The chain links TRBV16 to TRBJ1-5; D perhaps matches TRBD1 (5 bases). There are 16 residues in the CDR3. Per the germline V gene, CDR1 is KGHSY and CDR2 is FQNENV. V dropped 2 bases and J dropped 7 bases, with 18 bases sitting between them. The CDR3 here is CASSQRGRGQGQPQHF. The CDR3 region has the DNA TGTGCCAGCAGCCAAAGAGGGAGGGGTCAAGGACAGCCCCAGCATTTT.

V and J are TRBV7-9 and TRBJ2-1, with D possibly TRBD2 on 5 matching bases. V lost 2 bases and J 9 bases, leaving 14 bases between the germline ends. Germline assignment: CDR1 SEHNR and CDR2 FQNEAQ (reference sequence). CDR3 length equals 14 residues. The CDR3 DNA reads as TGTGCCAGCAGCTTAACCACCGGAGGTGCTGAGCAGTTCTTC. It yields the protein CASSLTTGGAEQFF. The full variable domain, its missing parts supplied by reference TRBV7-9 and TRBJ2-1, is DTGVSQNPRHKITKRGQNVTFRCDPISEHNRLYWYRQTLGQGPEFLTYFQNEAQLEKSRLLSDRFSAERPKGSFSTLEIQRTEQGDSAMYLCASSLTTGGAEQFFGPGTRLTVL.

Note on this clone: The germline gene is not matched at one end of the junction; a read error may be the cause. The chain has TRBV6-1 and TRBJ1-5; TRBD1 is a possible D gene (5 bases). CDR3 length equals 13 residues. Germline CDR1 is MNHNS and CDR2 is SASEGT. This CDR3 is CASSETAGGGLDF. The CDR3 nucleotides are TGTGCCAGCAGTGAAACCGCTGGGGGGGGGTTGGATTTT.